Following are 21 T cell receptor beta chains from one sample sequenced in a study of T cell responses to AZD1222 COVID-19 vaccine. Method: immunoSEQ multiplex PCR; TCRdb's copy keeps in-frame clones and lacks some. The table has approximately 120,000 clones, about 89% seen once. The sample in question was peripheral blood, obtained on day 0 of AZD1222 vaccination. All receptors come from an adult in good health.

The chain combines TRBV7-3 with TRBJ2-7, with a possible D match to TRBD1 (5 bases). Germline V gives CDR1 SGHTA, CDR2 FQGTGA. The CDR3 has 13 amino acids. V gave up 1 base and J gave up 5 bases, with 9 bases separating them. CDR3: CASSLIPRDEQYF. In DNA form, the CDR3 reads TGTGCCAGCAGCTTAATACCCAGGGACGAGCAGTACTTC.

The rearrangement joins TRBV11-2 to TRBJ2-2, with D maybe TRBD2 (6 bases). This CDR3 has 15 amino acids. Germline-derived CDR1 and CDR2 are SGHAT and FQNNGV. V lost 5 bases to trimming and J lost 0 bases, with 10 bases between them. Here the CDR3 reads CASSLGTANTGELFF. The CDR3 DNA reads as TGTGCCAGCAGCCTAGGGACTGCGAACACCGGGGAGCTGTTTTTT.

The V call is TRBV11-1, the J call TRBJ2-7; the D is unclear. The length of the CDR3 is 11 residues. From germline, CDR1 is SGHAT and CDR2 FQDESV (reference sequence). Trimming took off 5 bases at V and 5 bases at J, with 7 bases between the two ends. The CDR3, as DNA: TGTGCCAGCAGCCGTGGGCACGAGCAGTACTTC. Translating it yields CASSRGHEQYF.

The CDR3 DNA reads TGCGCCAGCAGCTGGGTGGGCACCGGGGAGCTGTTTTTT. Its protein product is CASSWVGTGELFF. The chain is built from TRBV5-1 and TRBJ2-2; D unclear. Trimming took 3 bases from V and 4 from J, leaving 7 bases between them. Per germline, CDR1 SGHRS and CDR2 YFSETQ. This CDR3 is 13 amino acids long.

This sequence joins TRBV7-8 and TRBJ2-1, with a tentative D call TRBD2 (5 bases). Trimming pared 1 base from V and 7 bases from J, leaving 8 bases between. CDR3 length: 13 amino acids. The V gene's germline CDR1 is SGHVS and CDR2 FQNEAQ. CDR3 nucleotide sequence: TGTGCCAGCAGCTTAGGACGGGATAATGAGCAGTTCTTC. As protein: CASSLGRDNEQFF. Based on the CDR3 plus reference TRBV7-8 and TRBJ2-1, the full variable domain is GAGVSQSPRYKVAKRGQDVALRCDPISGHVSLFWYQQALGQGPEFLTYFQNEAQLDKSGLPSDRFFAERPEGSVSTLKIQRTQQEDSAVYLCASSLGRDNEQFFGPGTRLTVL.

The J gene is TRBJ2-3, the V gene TRBV5-1, with TRBD1 matching 10 bases. CDR1 SGHRS and CDR2 YFSETQ come from the germline V gene. The CDR3 is 17 residues long. The ends lost 4 bases at V and 3 bases at J; junction bases unmatched: 11. In nucleotides, the CDR3 is TGCGCCAGCAGCCCCGGACGGCCGGGACAGGGGACAGATACGCAGTATTTT. Encoded protein: CASSPGRPGQGTDTQYF. The complete variable domain, with remaining parts taken from reference TRBV5-1 and TRBJ2-3, reads KAGVTQTPRYLIKTRGQQVTLSCSPISGHRSVSWYQQTPGQGLQFLFEYFSETQRNKGNFPGRFSGRQFSNSRSEMNVSTLELGDSALYLCASSPGRPGQGTDTQYFGPGTRLTVL.

V and J are TRBV14 and TRBJ1-1; D may be TRBD1 (5 bases). V was pared by 4 bases and J by 7 bases, with 13 bases between. Germline V lookup: CDR1 SGHDN, CDR2 FVKESK. The CDR3 loop spans 13 amino acids. In DNA form, the CDR3 reads TGTGCCAGCAGCCCGGGACGTAGGGGTGAAGCTTTCTTT. Translated, it gives CASSPGRRGEAFF. Using reference TRBV14 and TRBJ1-1 for the parts outside the CDR3, the full variable domain is EAGVTQFPSHSVIEKGQTVTLRCDPISGHDNLYWYRRVMGKEIKFLLHFVKESKQDESGMPNNRFLAERTGGTYSTLKVQPAELEDSGVYFCASSPGRRGEAFFGQGTRLTVV.

The V and J genes are TRBV3-1 (or the pseudogene TRBV3-2) and TRBJ1-3, with unresolved D. The V and J ends lost 1 base and 8 bases respectively, with 15 bases between them. Germline V gene lookup returns CDR1 LGHDT and CDR2 YNNKEL (reference sequence). The CDR3 is made up of 15 amino acids. CDR3 DNA sequence: TGTGCCAGCAGCCAAGCGTGGGTCGTCGGAGACACCATATATTTT. Translation gives CASSQAWVVGDTIYF.

This clone was seen only once. J is TRBJ2-2 and V is TRBV6-1; a possible D gene is TRBD2 (6 bases). From germline, CDR1 is MNHNS and CDR2 SASEGT. V gave up 3 bases and J gave up 9 bases, with 17 bases separating them. CDR3 length: 15 residues. The CDR3 sequence is CASSDGTWVGRELFF. DNA of the CDR3: TGTGCCAGCAGTGATGGGACTTGGGTAGGGCGGGAGCTGTTTTTT.

The chain recombines TRBV10-3 with TRBJ1-1; D is unclear. Between the trimmed V and J ends, which lost 3 bases and 3 bases, there was a span of 11 bases. This CDR3 is built from 14 residues. Germline V gives CDR1 ENHRY, CDR2 SYGVKD. In nucleotides, the CDR3 is TGTGCCATCAGTGACCTGACTGGAGACACTGAAGCTTTCTTT. Its translation: CAISDLTGDTEAFF.

This clone was seen more than once but under ten times. The V call is TRBV25-1, the J call TRBJ1-5; no clear D. V gave up 5 bases and J gave up 3 bases, with 17 bases separating them. The germline V gene encodes CDR1 MGHDK and CDR2 SYGVNS. The CDR3 is 16 residues long. The CDR3 coding sequence is TGTGCCAGCAGTAGATGGGGATCCCCTAACAATCAGCCCCAGCATTTT. Translation gives CASSRWGSPNNQPQHF.

This chain links TRBV5-1 with TRBJ1-1; 9 positions agree with TRBD1. This CDR3 comprises 14 residues. Germline assignment: CDR1 SGHRS and CDR2 YFSETQ. J lost 2 bases, V lost 5 bases, and 4 bases had no gene match. The CDR3 loop is CASRNTGGNTEAFF. CDR3 DNA sequence: TGCGCCAGCAGAAATACAGGGGGCAACACTGAAGCTTTCTTT. Together with reference TRBV5-1 and TRBJ1-1, the CDR3 gives the full variable domain: KAGVTQTPRYLIKTRGQQVTLSCSPISGHRSVSWYQQTPGQGLQFLFEYFSETQRNKGNFPGRFSGRQFSNSRSEMNVSTLELGDSALYLCASRNTGGNTEAFFGQGTRLTVV.

The chain employs TRBV12-3 or TRBV12-4 and TRBJ1-1, with a weak D call TRBD1 (6 bases). The CDR3 has 12 residues. The ends were cut back, 7 bases at V and 8 bases at J, with 14 bases in the middle. CDR3 loop: CASKKGVSEAFF. Written as DNA, the CDR3 is TGTGCCAGCAAAAAGGGGGTGTCCGAAGCTTTCTTT.

The chain recombines TRBV7-2 with TRBJ1-5, with 10 bases matching TRBD1. Germline CDR1 is SGHTA and CDR2 is FQGNSA. This CDR3 spans 15 amino acids. V lost 5 bases to trimming and J lost 6 bases; unmatched junction nucleotides: 7. The CDR3 is CASSARTGGIQPQHF. CDR3 bases: TGTGCCAGCAGCGCCCGGACAGGGGGGATTCAGCCCCAGCATTTT.

The gene calls are TRBV5-1 and TRBJ2-5; D perhaps matches TRBD2 (5 bases). Trimming removed 4 bases at V and 5 bases at J, with 12 bases between. There are 13 residues in the CDR3. CDR1 is SGHRS and CDR2 is YFSETQ in the germline V gene. Written as DNA, the CDR3 is TGCGCCAGCAGCCTGGGAGACGGGGAGACCCAGTACTTC. Encoded protein: CASSLGDGETQYF.

This CDR3 is CASSFPGRPGNTIYF. DNA for the CDR3: TGTGCCAGCAGCTTCCCAGGGCGCCCTGGAAACACCATATATTTT. The chain is built from TRBV5-6 and TRBJ1-3; TRBD1 might be the D (5 bases). Germline V CDR1 and CDR2: SGHDT, YYEEEE. The CDR3 is 15 amino acids. V lost 2 bases and J lost 2, with 11 bases in between. The full variable domain, completed using reference TRBV5-6 and TRBJ1-3, is DAGVTQSPTHLIKTRGQQVTLRCSPKSGHDTVSWYQQALGQGPQFIFQYYEEEERQRGNFPDRFSGHQFPNYSSELNVNALLLGDSALYLCASSFPGRPGNTIYFGEGSWLTVV.

The chain combines TRBV5-6 with TRBJ2-6; D possibly corresponds to TRBD2 (5 bases). V was pared by 4 bases and J by 10 bases, with 12 bases between. The CDR3 spans 13 residues. The germline V gene has CDR1 SGHDT and CDR2 YYEEEE. The CDR3 protein is CASSPRDQNVLTF. CDR3 coding DNA: TGTGCCAGCAGCCCCCGGGATCAAAACGTCCTGACTTTC.

The V gene is TRBV7-3, the J gene TRBJ2-1; 8 positions match TRBD1. CDR3 length equals 16 residues. CDR1 is SGHTA and CDR2 is FQGTGA in the germline V gene. With V trimmed by 5 bases and J by 6 bases, 12 bases remained unmatched. The CDR3: CASSPRQGRVGNEQFF. The CDR3 DNA follows: TGTGCCAGCAGCCCACGACAGGGGAGAGTGGGCAATGAGCAGTTCTTC.

The chain has TRBV7-2 and TRBJ1-5, with D tentatively TRBD1 (6 bases). This CDR3 is built from 15 residues. Trimming stripped 5 bases from V and 5 bases from J, with 16 bases between. Germline CDR1 SGHTA, CDR2 FQGNSA. The chain's CDR3 is CASSPDGGGDQPQHF. As DNA, the CDR3 is TGTGCCAGCAGCCCAGATGGGGGGGGCGATCAGCCCCAGCATTTT. The full variable domain, completed using reference TRBV7-2 and TRBJ1-5, is GAGVSQSPSNKVTEKGKDVELRCDPISGHTALYWYRQSLGQGLEFLIYFQGNSAPDKSGLPSDRFSAERTGGSVSTLTIQRTQQEDSAVYLCASSPDGGGDQPQHFGDGTRLSIL.

The chain recombines TRBV2 with TRBJ1-2; 10 bases align to TRBD1. Germline loops: CDR1 SNHLY, CDR2 FYNNEI. The V segment lost 3 bases and the J segment 2 bases; nucleotides outside the gene matches: 3. The CDR3 extends over 15 amino acids. CDR3 loop: CASSEGQGFNYGYTF. The CDR3 nucleotides read TGTGCCAGCAGTGAGGGACAGGGGTTCAACTATGGCTACACCTTC.

The V call is TRBV7-8, the J call TRBJ1-4; 7 bases align to TRBD1. With V trimmed by 4 bases and J by 7 bases, 18 bases remained unmatched. CDR1 is SGHVS and CDR2 is FQNEAQ in the germline V gene. The CDR3 has 18 amino acids. CDR3 loop: CASSSGTVRLSGGEKLFF. The CDR3 bases are TGTGCCAGCAGCTCGGGGACAGTTCGTTTATCGGGGGGTGAAAAACTGTTTTTT.